This T cell receptor beta chain is from a study of T cell responses to AZD1222 COVID-19 vaccine. Germline V CDR1 and CDR2: SNHLY, FYNNEI. The trim removed 6 bases at V and 4 bases at J, leaving 11 bases unmatched. The CDR3 extends over 15 amino acids. Clones were sequenced by immunoSEQ multiplex PCR, and TCRdb holds only the in-frame ones, with some missing. The sample records 73,000 or so clones, about 87% being singletons. This receptor was taken from an adult in good health. Source: peripheral blood, taken on day 0 of AZD1222 vaccination. This chain links TRBV2 with TRBJ1-1; 7 bases agree with TRBD1. CDR3 DNA: TGTGCCAGCAGCGACAGGGTGGGTGGTTTCACTGAAGCTTTCTTT. Translation gives CASSDRVGGFTEAFF.